The 4 T cell receptor beta chains presented below share a single source sample, sequenced in a study of OX40 agonist ivuxolimab in advanced cancers. Produced via immunoSEQ multiplex PCR; TCRdb's table is partial and in-frame only. The sample contains tens of thousands of clones, around 93% of which appear only once. This specimen was CD4+ or CD8+ T cells sorted from blood, taken in a trial of the OX40 agonist ivuxolimab. The source of these receptors is an adult with an advanced solid tumor such as melanoma, head and neck, liver or kidney cancer.

With respect to this clone: The junction and the germline gene differ at one end; a read error may be behind it. The chain carries TRBV5-3 and TRBJ2-7, with 7 bases matching TRBD2. TRBV5-3 falls under the ORF class, with uncertain function. This CDR3 contains 13 residues. The CDR3 DNA sequence: TGTGCCAGCAGCTTGGGGCGGGAGCTCGAGCAGTACTTC. Encoded protein: CASSLGRELEQYF.

The CDR3 nucleotides read TGTGCCAGCAGTTTCGGGACTAGCGAAAATGAGCAGTTCTTC. Its translation is CASSFGTSENEQFF. The chain recombines TRBV27 with TRBJ2-1; 10 bases match TRBD2. The CDR3 is made up of 14 amino acids. Trimming removed 3 bases from V and 7 bases from J; junction bases left unmatched: 3. Germline CDR1 and CDR2: MNHEY and SMNVEV (reference sequence).

This chain links TRBV5-8 with TRBJ1-4; D is unclear. The CDR3 extends over 14 amino acids. Germline V gene lookup returns CDR1 SGHTS and CDR2 YDEGEE. V gave up 0 bases and J gave up 2 bases, with 5 bases separating them. CDR3 protein: CASSLGVTNEKLFF. The CDR3 nucleotides read TGTGCCAGCAGCTTGGGAGTCACTAATGAAAAACTGTTTTTT.

The chain uses TRBV5-6 and TRBJ1-5; possibly TRBD1 for D (5 bases). V shed 0 bases and J shed 4 bases, with 8 bases lying between them. This CDR3 contains 14 residues. Per the germline V gene, CDR1 is SGHDT and CDR2 is YYEEEE. Here the CDR3 DNA reads TGTGCCAGCAGCTTGGGGACAATGAATCAGCCCCAGCATTTT. It is translated as CASSLGTMNQPQHF.